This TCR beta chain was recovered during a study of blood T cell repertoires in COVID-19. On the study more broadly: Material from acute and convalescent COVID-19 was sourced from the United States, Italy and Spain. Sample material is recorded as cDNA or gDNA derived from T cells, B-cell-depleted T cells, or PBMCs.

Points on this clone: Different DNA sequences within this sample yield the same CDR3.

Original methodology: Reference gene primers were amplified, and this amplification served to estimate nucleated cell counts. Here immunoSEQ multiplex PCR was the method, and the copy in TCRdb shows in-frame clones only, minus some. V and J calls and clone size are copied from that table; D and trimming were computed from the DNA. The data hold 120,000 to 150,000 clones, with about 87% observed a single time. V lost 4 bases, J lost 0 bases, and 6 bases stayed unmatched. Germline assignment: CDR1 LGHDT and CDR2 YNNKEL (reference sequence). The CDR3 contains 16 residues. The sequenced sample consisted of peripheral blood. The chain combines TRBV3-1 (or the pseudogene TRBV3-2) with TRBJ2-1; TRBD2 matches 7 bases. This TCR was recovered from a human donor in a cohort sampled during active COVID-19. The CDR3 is CASSRGGTSSYNEQFF. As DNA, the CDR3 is TGTGCCAGCAGCCGCGGGGGTACCAGCTCCTACAATGAGCAGTTCTTC.